What follows are 18 T cell receptor beta chains derived from one specimen sequenced in a study of tumor and adjacent non-tumor tissue in lung cancer. The library came from three nested PCR rounds adapted from ARM-PCR protocols. From the multiplex PCR reads, TCRdb called clonotypes with MiXCR, one entry per CDR3 protein. Found here are some 100,000 distinct CDR3 sequences, 65% of them singletons; the top ten hold roughly 19%. The template was RNA from unsorted bulk tissue. The normal lung tissue was taken more than 3 cm from the tumor edge. Input material: distant non-tumor lung tissue. The receptors shown here come from a man between 25 and 39 years old with non-small cell lung cancer.

This clonotype was detected only a few times. One end of the junction does not line up with germline, which may come from a read error. V usage is TRBV6-1 and J usage is TRBJ2-5; TRBD1 is a possible D gene (6 bases). This CDR3 comprises 15 residues. Germline CDR1 and CDR2: MNHNS and SASEGT. CDR3 residues: CASTLPGTRAGTRYF. The CDR3 region has the DNA TGTGCCAGCACCCTACCCGGGACAAGGGCCGGGACCCGGTACTTC.

Concerning this clonotype: The junction shows a germline mismatch at one end, possibly a read error. The chain uses TRBV12-3 or TRBV12-4 and TRBJ2-2; no firm D call. The CDR3 covers 14 residues. DNA of the CDR3: TGTACCAGCAGTTTTTCCAGTTCCACGGGGGAGCTGTTTTTT. Amino acids: CTSSFSSSTGELFF.

This clonotype was observed once. An end of the junction differs from the germline gene, which may be a read error. The chain employs TRBV5-1 and TRBJ2-1, with a tentative D call TRBD2 (6 bases). This CDR3 region has 14 residues. Germline CDR1 SGHRS, CDR2 YFSETQ. CDR3 amino acids: CASSLGGTYIEQFF. DNA of the CDR3: TGCGCCAGCAGCTTAGGCGGGACCTACATTGAGCAGTTCTTC.

Of note for this clonotype: Relative to the germline gene, one junction end is altered; a read error may explain this. The chain is built from TRBV11-2 and TRBJ2-3; possibly TRBD1 for D (5 bases). CDR3 length: 13 residues. Germline V gene lookup returns CDR1 SGHAT and CDR2 FQNNGV. Here the CDR3 DNA reads TGTGTCAGCAGCCACAGTTGGGGCGATACGCAGTATTTT. The encoded protein is CVSSHSWGDTQYF.

As concerns this clonotype: A read error is likely, as this CDR3 ends without the conserved phenylalanine or tryptophan. The CDR3 DNA reads as TGTGCCAGCAGCATCCTAGGGACAGGCAACCTCAACTATGGATACACCATC. It yields the protein CASSILGTGNLNYGYTI. J is TRBJ1-2 and V is TRBV11-2; TRBD1 matches 8 bases. There are 17 residues in the CDR3. Germline V CDR1 and CDR2: SGHAT, FQNNGV.

This clonotype was counted at least ten times. The chain's CDR3 is CASGLPGGRNEQFF. In DNA form, the CDR3 reads TGTGCTAGTGGCCTCCCTGGGGGGAGGAATGAGCAGTTCTTC. The chain has TRBV12-5 and TRBJ2-1; maybe TRBD2 (6 bases). The CDR3 is 14 residues long. The germline CDR1 and CDR2 sequences are LGHNT and FRNRAP. V was cut by 6 bases and J by 7 bases, with 16 bases left in between.

Concerning this clonotype itself: A much larger clone differs from this one at a single base, so this may be a read error. V and J are TRBV12-3 or TRBV12-4 and TRBJ2-1; 8 positions agree with TRBD2. This CDR3 has 17 amino acids. CDR3 in DNA: TGTGCCAACAGTTTTTCCCCTATAGCGGGAAACTACAATGAGCAGTTCTTC. It codes for CANSFSPIAGNYNEQFF.

The chain couples TRBV6-5 to TRBJ2-7; D is perhaps TRBD2 (7 bases). CDR3 length equals 16 residues. With 6 bases removed from V and 2 bases from J, the gap between germline ends came to 20 bases. Germline V gene sequence: CDR1 MNHEY, CDR2 SVGAGI. In DNA form, the CDR3 reads TGTGCCAGCAGCACCCGAGGGGGGGGAGCAACCTACGAGCAGTACTTC. It yields the protein CASSTRGGGATYEQYF.

This clonotype was counted many times. The rearrangement links TRBV20-1 to TRBJ1-2; possible D gene TRBD1, 5 bases. CDR3 length equals 13 residues. Germline loops: CDR1 DFQATT, CDR2 SNEGSKA (reference sequence). V was cut by 0 bases and J by 7 bases, with 12 bases left in between. CDR3 protein: CSAREGGPIGYTF. For the CDR3, the DNA is TGCAGTGCTAGAGAGGGGGGACCTATTGGCTACACCTTC.

On this clonotype itself: The CDR3 end shows no conserved phenylalanine or tryptophan, and so a read error is likely. The V call is TRBV2, the J call TRBJ2-2; possibly TRBD2 for D (6 bases). The CDR3 is 12 residues long. Germline assignment: CDR1 SNHLY and CDR2 FYNNEI. Trimming shortened V by 6 bases and J by 10 bases, and 12 bases separated the two germline ends. CDR3 amino acids: CASRWRAEELFY. The CDR3 DNA reads TGTGCCAGCAGATGGAGGGCAGAGGAGCTGTTTTAT.

Worth noting for this clonotype: A junction boundary mismatches the germline segment, possibly from a read error. The chain carries TRBV29-1 and TRBJ2-7; D gene unclear. This CDR3 has 14 residues. Germline V lookup: CDR1 SQVTM, CDR2 ANQGSEA. CDR3 in DNA: TGCAGCGTTCATGAAGGGTCAGGATACTACGAGCAATACTTC. It is translated as CSVHEGSGYYEQYF.

Of note for this clonotype: The conserved phenylalanine or tryptophan is not found at the CDR3 terminus, so this likely reflects a read error. Because the CDR3's place on the DNA is in doubt, the DNA is left out and the CDR3 is given as listed by TCRdb. The chain is built from TRBV20-1 and TRBJ2-7; no check of the table's D call, TRBD1, against the DNA was made. Germline V lookup: CDR1 DFQATT, CDR2 SNEGSKA (reference sequence). The CDR3 is 11 amino acids in total, end residues counted. CDR3 region: CSSASPGERYS.

Ten or more counts support this clonotype. A much larger clone sits a single nucleotide away, making a read error possible. This chain uses TRBV4-1 with TRBJ2-7; TRBD1 is a possible D gene (5 bases). Germline values: CDR1 MGHRA, CDR2 YSYEKL. V was clipped by 0 bases and J by 5 bases, with 8 bases between them. This CDR3 has 13 amino acids. CDR3 nucleotide sequence: TGCGCCAGCAGCCAAGACAGGGCCCACGAGCAGTACTTC. Translation gives CASSQDRAHEQYF.

A word on this clonotype: A much larger clonotype is one base distant, so this may be a read error. The gene calls are TRBV6-1 and TRBJ1-5, with D uncertain. There are 11 residues in the CDR3. V dropped 8 bases and J dropped 9 bases, with 11 bases sitting between them. The germline V gene has CDR1 MNHNS and CDR2 SASEGT. The CDR3 DNA reads as TGTGCCAGCTCTCCCGGGAGGCCCCAGCATTTT. As protein: CASSPGRPQHF.

For this clonotype: At one boundary the junction diverges from the germline segment, which might be a read error. The chain uses TRBV11-3 and TRBJ2-7; 10 positions agree with TRBD1. The CDR3 is 14 residues long. Germline loops: CDR1 SGHNT, CDR2 YENEEA. The CDR3, as DNA: TGTGGCAGCAGCCTAGGGACAGGGGTGTACGAGCAGTACTTC. This codes for CGSSLGTGVYEQYF.

Comments on this clonotype: At one end, the junction sequence differs from germline, possibly due to a read error. V usage is TRBV7-9 and J usage is TRBJ2-3; the D is unclear. In germline, CDR1 is SEHNR, CDR2 FQNEAQ (reference sequence). CDR3 length equals 14 residues. The CDR3 nucleotides are TGTGCCAGCAGCTCGTGGAGTCGCACAGATACGGAGTATTTT. It codes for CASSSWSRTDTEYF.

Worth noting for this clonotype: One junction end disagrees with the germline gene, perhaps due to a read error. The DNA for the CDR3 is TGTGCCAGCACTTTAGCGCGACGGGGTGAGACCCAGTACTTC. Amino acid sequence: CASTLARRGETQYF. The V gene is TRBV12-3 or TRBV12-4, the J gene TRBJ2-5; possible D gene TRBD2, 5 bases. The CDR3 contains 14 residues.

In the case of this clonotype: A much more abundant neighbour one base away suggests this may be a read error. V gene TRBV20-1 combines with J gene TRBJ1-5, with 10 bases that match TRBD1. This CDR3 comprises 18 residues. Losses at the gene ends were 2 bases for V and 5 bases for J; bases not matched to a gene: 15. Germline V gene data show CDR1 as DFQATT and CDR2 as SNEGSKA (reference sequence). CDR3 in amino acids: CSARPPLTGGIQDQPQHF. The CDR3 coding sequence is TGCAGTGCTAGACCCCCCCTGACAGGGGGCATTCAAGATCAGCCCCAGCATTTT.